This is a list of T cell receptor beta chains from one sample in a study of T cells in tuberculosis. TCRdb's table, derived via immunoSEQ multiplex PCR, lists solely in-frame clones and lacks some. The sample has around 50,000 clones; 88% are singletons. Sequencing was done on a sample of CD1b-GMM tetramer-negative cells sorted from PBMCs. The receptors stem from an adult woman with latent tuberculosis. Each CDR3 is given with its conserved first and last residue. Size tells how often a clone was seen (once, few, many) or the class of an expanded clone, and some rows leave it out.

TRBV5-1,TRBJ1-4,.,CASSLGGNEKLFF
TRBV5-4,TRBJ2-6,.,CASSSPSGSGANVLTF
TRBV5-4,TRBJ1-4,few,CASSGGTGREKLFF
TRBV4-3,TRBJ2-7,.,CASSQDPRGTYEQYF
TRBV5-4,TRBJ2-5,.,CASSLVEQETQYF
TRBV4-2,TRBJ2-7,.,CASSQKDRPTYEQYF
TRBV4-3,TRBJ1-2,.,CASSQDREDYGYTF
TRBV25-1,TRBJ2-1,once,CASSVAGIVMNEQFF
TRBV7-6,TRBJ1-2,once,CASSRREADTYGYTF
TRBV30,TRBJ2-3,.,CAWTLAGSLTDTQYF
TRBV28,TRBJ1-2,.,CASSQQGTRDGYTF
TRBV19,TRBJ1-1,.,CASSFPRDKKAFF
TRBV10-3,TRBJ1-2,.,CATDGPGQGWYGYTF
TRBV7-9,TRBJ2-1,.,CASSFETGHFF
TRBV4-1,TRBJ2-7,.,CASSPRLAGGSEQYF
TRBV28,TRBJ1-1,.,CASSSEWRDAFF
TRBV10-1,TRBJ1-5,.,CASTPRRARTQPQHF